The following is a T cell receptor (beta chain) sequence with its context. Antigen specificity is unknown. In TCRdb, the 5' RACE reads were re-called with MiXCR into one record per CDR3 protein. The sample has roughly 340,000 distinct CDR3 sequences, 20% to 25% seen once; the top ten hold roughly 23%. The data were obtained in a study of T-cell memory formation after mild COVID-19. The length of the CDR3 is 16 residues. Notes on the study in general: Later expanders leaned CD4+, whereas clones that contracted between day 15 and 85 were balanced CD4/CD8.

V gene TRBV21-1 combines with J gene TRBJ2-4; whether TRBD1, the table's D call, matches the DNA was not checked. TRBV21-1 corresponds to a pseudogene. What was sequenced was PBMCs or a T cell subset sorted from them (not recorded which). The sequence was obtained from a man aged 18 to 29 who had mild COVID-19 (a few samples of this study predate the infection). Cell type and time point are not known. CDR3 DNA: TGTGCCAGCAGCAGCCCGTGGACCGTAGCCAAAAACATTCAGTACTTC. This translates into CASSSPWTVAKNIQYF.